These 22 T cell receptor beta chains were sequenced from one sample in a study of T-cell memory formation after mild COVID-19. Each CDR3 protein gets one entry after TCRdb re-called the 5' RACE reads with MiXCR. The sample contains a few hundred thousand distinct CDR3 sequences, roughly a fifth of which appear only once. Sequencing input: PBMCs or a T cell subset sorted from them (not recorded which). The source of these receptors is a young man who had mild COVID-19 (a few samples of this study predate the infection). Cell type and time point are not known.

This clonotype has only a few counts. The chain employs TRBV12-3 or TRBV12-4 and TRBJ2-1, with D perhaps matching TRBD1 or TRBD2 (6 bases each). This CDR3 has 13 amino acids. V was shortened by 6 bases and J by 7 bases, with 13 bases between the two germline ends. CDR3 DNA sequence: TGTGCCAGCAGAGATACAGGGAGGAATGAGCAGTTCTTC. It codes for CASRDTGRNEQFF.

This clonotype has ten or more counts. J is TRBJ2-1 and V is TRBV7-2; D not resolved. Between the trimmed V and J ends, which lost 1 base and 5 bases, there was a span of 9 bases. There are 14 residues in the CDR3. Germline CDR1 reads SGHTA; CDR2 reads FQGNSA. The CDR3 here is CASSLGVGHNEQFF. CDR3 sequence (DNA): TGTGCCAGCAGCTTAGGGGTAGGACACAATGAGCAGTTCTTC.

The V call is TRBV2, the J call TRBJ1-6; a weak D match, TRBD1 (5 bases). The CDR3 is made up of 14 amino acids. Germline CDR1 and CDR2: SNHLY and FYNNEI. V was clipped by 3 bases and J by 7 bases, with 10 bases between them. Written as DNA, the CDR3 is TGTGCCAGCAGTGAGATGGGGCTAAATTCACCCCTCCACTTT. Protein: CASSEMGLNSPLHF. Filled out from reference TRBV2 and TRBJ1-6, the complete variable domain reads EPEVTQTPSHQVTQMGQEVILRCVPISNHLYFYWYRQILGQKVEFLVSFYNNEISEKSEIFDDQFSVERPDGSNFTLKIRSTKLEDSAMYFCASSEMGLNSPLHFGNGTRLTVT.

The chain has TRBV7-9 and TRBJ2-1; D is ambiguous. V was trimmed by 0 bases and J by 6 bases, leaving 15 bases between them. The CDR3 has 16 amino acids. Germline loops: CDR1 SEHNR, CDR2 FQNEAQ (reference sequence). The CDR3 DNA reads TGTGCCAGCAGCTTAGCGGGAAGCTATCGCGGCAATGAGCAGTTCTTC. This sequence encodes CASSLAGSYRGNEQFF.

The chain is built from TRBV28 and TRBJ2-5; TRBD2 matches 9 bases. CDR3 length: 15 residues. With 2 bases clipped from V and 6 bases from J, the junction kept 7 bases outside the gene matches. From germline, CDR1 is MDHEN and CDR2 SYDVKM. This CDR3 reads CASSLAGGPSKTQYF. The CDR3 nucleotides read TGTGCCAGCAGTTTAGCGGGGGGGCCGAGCAAGACCCAGTACTTC.

This clonotype was seen only a few times. The V call is TRBV7-9, the J call TRBJ2-1; 8 nucleotides line up with TRBD2. CDR1 and CDR2 (germline): SEHNR, FQNEAQ (reference sequence). The CDR3 is 17 residues long. With V trimmed by 9 bases and J by 4 bases, 17 bases remained unmatched. CDR3 sequence reads: CASTLPGGAGVYNEQFF. The CDR3 region has the DNA TGTGCCAGTACCCTCCCTGGAGGAGCGGGGGTGTACAATGAGCAGTTCTTC.

This clonotype was counted ten times or more. J is TRBJ2-5 and V is TRBV7-2; 9 bases line up with TRBD1. This CDR3 is 14 amino acids long. The germline gives CDR1 SGHTA, CDR2 FQGNSA. After removal of 5 bases from V and 4 bases from J, the junction contained 5 bases not matched to a gene. This chain's CDR3 is CASSPQGAGETQYF. As DNA, the CDR3 is TGTGCCAGCAGCCCACAGGGGGCGGGAGAGACCCAGTACTTC.

This chain uses TRBV29-1 with TRBJ2-2; possible D gene TRBD1, 6 bases. Trimming shortened V by 7 bases and J by 3 bases, and 15 bases separated the two germline ends. Germline V gene sequence: CDR1 SQVTM, CDR2 ANQGSEA. The CDR3 sequence is 14 residues long. CDR3 nucleotides: TGCAGCGCAGTAGTGGGGGCCTACACCGGGGAGCTGTTTTTT. Protein: CSAVVGAYTGELFF.

This chain joins TRBV24-1 and TRBJ1-6; a weak D match, TRBD1 (5 bases). Trimming removed 9 bases at V and 8 bases at J, with 13 bases between. Germline V gene data show CDR1 as KGHDR and CDR2 as SFDVKD. The CDR3 has 13 amino acids. This CDR3 is CATSGTGDSPLHF. CDR3 nucleotides: TGTGCCACCTCCGGGACGGGAGATTCACCCCTCCACTTT.

V usage is TRBV18 and J usage is TRBJ2-5; D is perhaps TRBD1 or TRBD2 (5 bases each). The CDR3 is 15 residues long. Germline V CDR1 and CDR2: KGHSH, LQKENI. Trimming removed 0 bases from V and 3 bases from J, with 11 bases in between. CDR3 amino acids: CASSPPGTTEETQYF. CDR3 DNA: TGTGCCAGCTCACCACCGGGGACGACAGAAGAGACCCAGTACTTC.

This clonotype has only a few counts. The DNA for the CDR3 is TGCGCCAGCAGCCAAGAAGGGGAGAACGAGCAGTACGTC. Encoded protein: CASSQEGENEQYV. The chain carries TRBV4-3 and TRBJ2-7; D may be TRBD1 or TRBD2 (5 bases each). V shed 0 bases and J shed 5 bases, with 8 bases lying between them. This CDR3 comprises 13 residues. Germline CDR1 reads LGHNA; CDR2 reads YSLEER.

This clonotype has just a few counts. The chain carries TRBV12-3 or TRBV12-4 and TRBJ1-5, with 8 bases identical to TRBD1. This CDR3 region has 17 residues. The V gene end was trimmed by 5 bases and the J gene end by 4 bases; junction bases not matched to a gene: 13. This CDR3 reads CASSNSPPNRGNQPQHF. The CDR3 nucleotides are TGTGCCAGCAGTAACTCTCCACCAAACAGGGGGAATCAGCCCCAGCATTTT.

V and J are TRBV12-5 and TRBJ2-3; no definite D call. Per germline, CDR1 LGHNT and CDR2 FRNRAP. Trimming took off 6 bases at V and 2 bases at J, with 9 bases between the two ends. This CDR3 contains 13 residues. CDR3 bases: TGTGCTAGTGGACCGCGTTTCACAGATACGCAGTATTTT. This sequence encodes CASGPRFTDTQYF.

This clonotype was seen many times. This chain links TRBV11-2 with TRBJ2-5, with 8 bases matching TRBD2. The CDR3 loop spans 16 amino acids. The V and J ends lost 1 base and 7 bases, in that order; junction bases with no gene match: 11. Germline CDR1 reads SGHAT; CDR2 reads FQNNGV. The CDR3 DNA follows: TGTGCCAGCAGCTTAGTCCCAGCGGGGGCCGTGGGGACCCAGTACTTC. It is translated as CASSLVPAGAVGTQYF.

V gene TRBV12-3 or TRBV12-4 combines with J gene TRBJ2-2; 9 bases match TRBD1. The junction had 6 bases not matched to a gene; V was cut back by 6 bases and J by 7 bases. The CDR3 has 14 residues. CDR3 nucleotides: TGTGCCAGCAGCGGGACAGGGAGTGTCGGGGAGCTGTTTTTT. Protein product: CASSGTGSVGELFF.

In this sample, this clonotype turned up many times. This chain joins TRBV7-2 and TRBJ2-5, with no clear D. The ends were cut back, 5 bases at V and 0 bases at J, with 13 bases in the middle. The V gene's germline CDR1 is SGHTA and CDR2 FQGNSA. The CDR3 runs 15 residues. The CDR3 is CASSLYVDYQETQYF. The CDR3 nucleotides are TGTGCCAGCAGCCTCTATGTAGACTACCAAGAGACCCAGTACTTC.

This clonotype was found many times. The chain combines TRBV7-2 with TRBJ2-5; weak D call: TRBD2 (5 bases). Germline CDR1 reads SGHTA; CDR2 reads FQGNSA. V lost 1 base to trimming and J lost 2 bases, with 14 bases between them. The CDR3 has 16 amino acids. The CDR3 sequence is CASSLGISRDQETQYF. The DNA of the CDR3 is TGTGCCAGCAGCTTAGGAATAAGTCGGGATCAAGAGACCCAGTACTTC.

This clonotype has ten or more counts. V is TRBV4-3 and J is TRBJ1-1, with a possible D match to TRBD1 (5 bases). Germline CDR1 is LGHNA and CDR2 is YSLEER. V gave up 0 bases and J gave up 3 bases, with 8 bases separating them. The CDR3 has 14 residues. As DNA, the CDR3 is TGCGCCAGCAGCCAAGACCGGGGGTACACTGAAGCTTTCTTT. It is translated as CASSQDRGYTEAFF.

J is TRBJ1-5 and V is TRBV20-1, with 9 bases matching TRBD1. The trim removed 4 bases at V and 7 bases at J, leaving 8 bases unmatched. Germline values: CDR1 DFQATT, CDR2 SNEGSKA (reference sequence). The length of the CDR3 is 14 residues. CDR3 loop: CSAIQGALNQPQHF. CDR3 nucleotide sequence: TGCAGTGCTATACAGGGGGCGCTCAACCAGCCCCAGCATTTT.

This clonotype has more than one count but fewer than ten. This rearrangement joins TRBV12-3 or TRBV12-4 to TRBJ2-1; D perhaps matches TRBD1 (5 bases). The CDR3 runs to 13 residues. V was trimmed by 2 bases and J by 8 bases, leaving 10 bases between them. The DNA of the CDR3 is TGTGCCAGCAGTTTAAGGACATTTCATGAGCAGTTCTTC. Its protein product is CASSLRTFHEQFF.

The gene calls are TRBV28 and TRBJ2-3; no firm D call. V gave up 5 bases and J gave up 9 bases, with 15 bases separating them. Germline V gene lookup returns CDR1 MDHEN and CDR2 SYDVKM. CDR3 length equals 13 residues. The CDR3 sequence is CASSTPSPRTQYF. CDR3 in DNA: TGTGCCAGCAGTACCCCCAGTCCAAGGACGCAGTATTTT.

This clonotype has ten or more counts. The rearrangement links TRBV4-3 to TRBJ2-4; 7 bases agree with TRBD1. Germline CDR1 is LGHNA and CDR2 is YSLEER. V was pared by 0 bases and J by 8 bases, with 4 bases of the junction left unmatched. The CDR3 spans 14 residues. CDR3 amino acids: CASSQETGAHIQYF. The CDR3 bases are TGCGCCAGCAGCCAAGAAACAGGGGCCCACATTCAGTACTTC.